What follows are 17 T cell receptor beta chains derived from one specimen sequenced in a study of blood T cell repertoires in COVID-19. Sequencing was performed with immunoSEQ multiplex PCR; in TCRdb, only in-frame clones are kept and a portion is missing. The table includes 90,000 to 120,000 clones, around nine tenths detected once. Sequenced material: peripheral blood. The source of these receptors is a woman aged 25 to 39 with acute or convalescent COVID-19.

This rearrangement joins TRBV19 to TRBJ1-5; tentatively, D is TRBD1 (6 bases). Germline V gives CDR1 LNHDA, CDR2 SQIVND (reference sequence). V was clipped by 3 bases and J by 3 bases, with 12 bases between them. This CDR3 is built from 15 residues. CDR3 loop: CASSMLRTVNQPQHF. The CDR3 coding sequence is TGTGCCAGTAGTATGCTTAGGACAGTCAATCAGCCCCAGCATTTT.

V gene TRBV7-8 combines with J gene TRBJ1-4; 7 bases fit TRBD1. V lost 1 base, J lost 10 bases, and 6 bases stayed unmatched. The germline V gene has CDR1 SGHVS and CDR2 FQNEAQ. The CDR3 runs to 14 residues. CDR3 loop: CASSLEGAVAKLFF. In DNA, the CDR3 is TGTGCCAGCAGCTTAGAGGGGGCAGTTGCAAAACTGTTTTTT.

The V call is TRBV19, the J call TRBJ2-7; D remains unclear. The CDR3 totals 14 residues. Trimming took off 5 bases at V and 6 bases at J, with 17 bases between the two ends. The V gene's germline CDR1 is LNHDA and CDR2 SQIVND (reference sequence). CDR3 coding DNA: TGTGCCAGTAGTCCCGGTCTCGAGGTTAGCGAGCAGTACTTC. It yields the protein CASSPGLEVSEQYF.

V and J are TRBV6-5 and TRBJ2-7; 8 positions agree with TRBD2. Germline assignment: CDR1 MNHEY and CDR2 SVGAGI. The CDR3 totals 15 residues. J was trimmed by 7 bases and V by 2 bases; bases with no gene match: 10. CDR3 in amino acids: CASSYTRGGYREQYF. DNA of the CDR3: TGTGCCAGCAGTTACACTCGGGGGGGGTATAGGGAGCAGTACTTC.

On this clone: The sample has other DNA sequences that encode this CDR3 too. The chain has TRBV11-3 and TRBJ2-1; D may be TRBD2 (5 bases). Germline values: CDR1 SGHNT, CDR2 YENEEA. Trimming took off 5 bases at V and 4 bases at J, with 9 bases between the two ends. The CDR3 totals 13 residues. CDR3 in amino acids: CASSPRGYNEQFF. Here the CDR3 DNA reads TGTGCCAGCAGCCCCAGAGGGTACAATGAGCAGTTCTTC.

This chain uses TRBV27 with TRBJ1-1; 9 bases line up with TRBD1. The CDR3 runs 15 residues. The V gene end was trimmed by 5 bases and the J gene end by 4 bases; junction bases not matched to a gene: 8. Germline V lookup: CDR1 MNHEY, CDR2 SMNVEV (reference sequence). CDR3 bases: TGTGCCAGCAGTCAGGACAGGGGACAATTCACTGAAGCTTTCTTT. Its protein product is CASSQDRGQFTEAFF.

The chain joins TRBV5-1 to TRBJ2-1; 9 nucleotides align to TRBD1. There are 18 residues in the CDR3. The germline V gene has CDR1 SGHRS and CDR2 YFSETQ. V lost 6 bases and J lost 6; bases outside the gene matches: 19. CDR3 in amino acids: CASTRTGEGGGSLNEQFF. For the CDR3, the DNA is TGCGCCAGCACCCGGACAGGGGAAGGCGGGGGTTCGCTCAATGAGCAGTTCTTC.

Here the CDR3 DNA reads TGCGCCAGCAGCCAAGACGGACAGATCAATCAGCCCCAGCATTTT. Translation gives CASSQDGQINQPQHF. The chain joins TRBV4-1 to TRBJ1-5; the D gene is possibly TRBD1 (6 bases). Germline V gene sequence: CDR1 MGHRA, CDR2 YSYEKL. The CDR3 covers 15 residues. V gave up 0 bases and J gave up 3 bases, with 9 bases separating them.

V and J are TRBV19 and TRBJ2-1; D perhaps matches TRBD1 (6 bases). With 2 bases removed from V and 3 bases from J, the gap between germline ends came to 17 bases. The CDR3 spans 17 residues. Germline V CDR1 and CDR2: LNHDA, SQIVND (reference sequence). In DNA form, the CDR3 reads TGTGCCAGTAGTATACGGCCGCCGGACAGCTTCTACAATGAGCAGTTCTTC. This sequence encodes CASSIRPPDSFYNEQFF.

The gene calls are TRBV9 and TRBJ1-1, with D unclear. Looked up from germline, CDR1 is SGDLS and CDR2 is YYNGEE. There are 13 residues in the CDR3. V lost 0 bases and J 1 base, leaving 4 bases between the germline ends. As DNA, the CDR3 is TGTGCCAGCAGCGTAGACAGGAACACTGAAGCTTTCTTT. Residues: CASSVDRNTEAFF.

The gene calls are TRBV5-5 and TRBJ1-1; D not resolved. The germline gives CDR1 SGHKS, CDR2 YYEKEE (reference sequence). The V end was cut by 4 bases, the J end by 2 bases, with 3 bases between. CDR3 length: 11 residues. The CDR3 region is CASSLNTEAFF. The CDR3 DNA follows: TGTGCCAGCAGCCTTAACACTGAAGCTTTCTTT.

A single count supports this clone. The rearrangement uses TRBV28 and TRBJ1-5; D remains ambiguous. Trimming removed 5 bases at V and 4 bases at J, with 12 bases between. Germline CDR1 is MDHEN and CDR2 is SYDVKM. CDR3 size: 14 residues. CDR3 residues: CASSPLQENQPQHF. CDR3 DNA: TGTGCCAGCAGTCCCCTTCAGGAAAATCAGCCCCAGCATTTT.

The CDR3 nucleotides are TGTGCCAGCAGTTTATCGACCCCCGGACAGAACACTGAAGCTTTCTTT. Its translation is CASSLSTPGQNTEAFF. The V gene is TRBV27, the J gene TRBJ1-1, with a tentative D call TRBD1 (5 bases). V was clipped by 0 bases and J by 1 base, with 12 bases between them. The CDR3 runs to 16 residues. From germline, CDR1 is MNHEY and CDR2 SMNVEV (reference sequence).

The chain links TRBV7-6 to TRBJ2-3, with 7 positions matching TRBD2. V gave up 4 bases and J gave up 2 bases; unmatched junction bases: 12. Germline CDR1 and CDR2: SGHVS and FNYEAQ. The length of the CDR3 is 17 residues. CDR3 nucleotides: TGTGCCAGCAGCTCCCGCCGGGACTACTCTTACACAGATACGCAGTATTTT. Its translation: CASSSRRDYSYTDTQYF.

This rearrangement joins TRBV27 to TRBJ2-3; D is perhaps TRBD2 (7 bases). The germline CDR1 and CDR2 sequences are MNHEY and SMNVEV (reference sequence). Trimming pared 2 bases from V and 6 bases from J, leaving 21 bases between. This CDR3 has 17 amino acids. The CDR3 DNA reads as TGTGCCAGCAGTTTAAGGAGGGGGGGGGCCCGGGGTGATACGCAGTATTTT. Protein sequence: CASSLRRGGARGDTQYF.

The V gene is TRBV14, the J gene TRBJ1-2; 9 bases are shared with TRBD1. Trimming removed 4 bases from V and 7 bases from J; junction bases left unmatched: 4. This CDR3 has 13 residues. Germline-derived CDR1 and CDR2 are SGHDN and FVKESK. CDR3 sequence reads: CASSRTGAGGYTF. CDR3 coding DNA: TGTGCCAGCAGCCGGACAGGGGCGGGTGGCTACACCTTC.

The J gene is TRBJ2-1, the V gene TRBV19; 11 bases agree with TRBD2. Germline CDR1 and CDR2: LNHDA and SQIVND (reference sequence). CDR3 size: 21 residues. The ends lost 6 bases at V and 0 bases at J; junction bases unmatched: 19. As DNA, the CDR3 is TGTGCCAGTAGCCCACTAATTCCGGGACTAGCGGTTGGAAGCTCCTACAATGAGCAGTTCTTC. Translated: CASSPLIPGLAVGSSYNEQFF. Combining the CDR3 with reference TRBV19 and TRBJ2-1 gives the whole variable domain DGGITQSPKYLFRKEGQNVTLSCEQNLNHDAMYWYRQDPGQGLRLIYYSQIVNDFQKGDIAEGYSVSREKKESFPLTVTSAQKNPTAFYLCASSPLIPGLAVGSSYNEQFFGPGTRLTVL.